This T cell receptor (beta chain) was sequenced in a study of T cells in Graves' hyperthyroidism and ophthalmopathy. CDR3 size: 16 residues. Germline loops: CDR1 MDHEN, CDR2 SYDVKM. Trimming left V 5 bases short and J 5 bases short, with 18 bases between. A word on this clonotype: Its antigen is undetermined.

General study points: A 13 V-J signature model discriminated ophthalmopathy versus stable hyperthyroidism. The model foresaw ophthalmopathy a median roughly 6 months prior to onset.

Amplification of TCR beta CDR3 regions used RNA as the template. The HTBI set primed first-round TCR CDR3 RT-PCR. From the multiplex PCR reads, TCRdb called clonotypes with MiXCR, one entry per CDR3 protein. The table includes about 600,000 distinct CDR3 sequences, approximately 16% detected once. The diagnoses drew upon clinical symptoms, serum thyroxine and TRAb, thyroid ultrasound and orbital computed tomography. The sequence derives from a woman aged 40 to 50 with Graves' ophthalmopathy. Input material: blood. The chain joins TRBV28 to TRBJ1-4; D gene uncertain. The CDR3 loop reads CASSPRFGEPNEKLFF. As DNA, the CDR3 is TGTGCCAGCAGTCCCCGGTTTGGGGAACCAAATGAAAAACTGTTTTTT.